Included here is one T cell receptor (beta chain) sequence, with context. Antigen unknown. The entry originates in a study of response to subunit inactivated influenza vaccine. TCRdb independently ran MiXCR on the RT-PCR reads; one entry per CDR3 protein. The sample records almost 250,000 distinct CDR3 sequences, approximately 12% being singletons. Study-level findings and limits: The authors suggested that every seasonal influenza vaccination recruits few new T cells.

Specimen: non-naive T cells sorted from PBMCs, collected 14 days before vaccination. The sequence came from a man aged 45 to 65 who received an inactivated influenza vaccine.

This CDR3 is CASSQEGSSYNSPLHF. CDR3 DNA sequence: TGTGCCAGCAGCCAAGAAGGGAGCTCCTATAATTCACCCCTCCACTTT. J is TRBJ1-6 and V is TRBV4-2, with D hard to call. CDR1 and CDR2 (germline): LGHNA, YNFKEQ. Trimming took 0 bases from V and 0 from J, leaving 6 bases between them. This CDR3 contains 16 residues.